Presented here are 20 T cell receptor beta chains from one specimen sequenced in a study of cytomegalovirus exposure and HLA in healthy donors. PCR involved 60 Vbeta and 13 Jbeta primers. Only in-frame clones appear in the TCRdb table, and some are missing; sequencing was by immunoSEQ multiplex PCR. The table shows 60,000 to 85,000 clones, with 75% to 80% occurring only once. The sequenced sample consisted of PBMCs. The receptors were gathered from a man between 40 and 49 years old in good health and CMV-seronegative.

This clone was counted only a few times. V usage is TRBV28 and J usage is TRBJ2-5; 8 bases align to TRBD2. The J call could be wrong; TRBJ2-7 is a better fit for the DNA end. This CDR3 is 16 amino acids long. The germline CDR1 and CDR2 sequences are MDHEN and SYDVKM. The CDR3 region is CASSTNREGKSYEQYF. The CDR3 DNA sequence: TGTGCCAGCAGTACCAACCGGGAGGGGAAAAGCTACGAGCAGTACTTC.

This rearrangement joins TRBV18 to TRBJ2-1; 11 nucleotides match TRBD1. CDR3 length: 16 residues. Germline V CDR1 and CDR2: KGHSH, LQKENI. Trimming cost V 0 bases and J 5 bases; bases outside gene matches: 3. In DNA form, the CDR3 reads TGTGCCAGCTCACCACCGCTGGGACAGGGGGACAATGAGCAGTTCTTC. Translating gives CASSPPLGQGDNEQFF. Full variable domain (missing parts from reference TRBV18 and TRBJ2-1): NAGVMQNPRHLVRRRGQEARLRCSPMKGHSHVYWYRQLPEEGLKFMVYLQKENIIDESGMPKERFSAEFPKEGPSILRIQQVVRGDSAAYFCASSPPLGQGDNEQFFGPGTRLTVL.

The DNA of the CDR3 is TGCGCCAGCAGCCAAGGGATCAACAGGGGTTATGAAAAACTGTTTTTT. Amino acids: CASSQGINRGYEKLFF. The chain is built from TRBV4-3 and TRBJ1-4; TRBD1 matches at 7 bases. The germline V gene encodes CDR1 LGHNA and CDR2 YSLEER. After removal of 1 base from V and 6 bases from J, the junction contained 8 bases not matched to a gene. The CDR3 totals 16 residues.

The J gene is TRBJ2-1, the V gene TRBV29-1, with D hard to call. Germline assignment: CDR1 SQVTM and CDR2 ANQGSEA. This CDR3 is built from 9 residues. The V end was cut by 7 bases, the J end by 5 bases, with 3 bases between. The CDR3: CSADNEQFF. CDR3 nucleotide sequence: TGCAGCGCCGACAATGAGCAGTTCTTC.

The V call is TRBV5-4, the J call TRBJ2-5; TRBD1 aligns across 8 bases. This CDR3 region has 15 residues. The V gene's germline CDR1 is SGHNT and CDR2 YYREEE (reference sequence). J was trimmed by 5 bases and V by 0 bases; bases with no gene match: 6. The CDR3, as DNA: TGTGCCAGCAGCTTGGATCAGGGGGCAGGGGAGACCCAGTACTTC. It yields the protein CASSLDQGAGETQYF.

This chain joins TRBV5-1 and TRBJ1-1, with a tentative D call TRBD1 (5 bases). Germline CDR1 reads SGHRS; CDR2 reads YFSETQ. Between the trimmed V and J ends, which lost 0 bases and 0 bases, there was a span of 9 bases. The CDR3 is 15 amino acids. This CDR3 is CASSLAGHLNTEAFF. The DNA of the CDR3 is TGCGCCAGCAGCTTGGCAGGACACCTGAACACTGAAGCTTTCTTT.

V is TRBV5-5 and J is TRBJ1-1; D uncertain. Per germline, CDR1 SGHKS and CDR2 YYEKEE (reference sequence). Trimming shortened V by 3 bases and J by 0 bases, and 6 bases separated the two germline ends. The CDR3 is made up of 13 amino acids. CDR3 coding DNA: TGTGCCAGCAGCTATGGCATGAACACTGAAGCTTTCTTT. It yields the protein CASSYGMNTEAFF. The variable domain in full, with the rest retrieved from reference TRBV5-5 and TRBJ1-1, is DAGVTQSPTHLIKTRGQQVTLRCSPISGHKSVSWYQQVLGQGPQFIFQYYEKEERGRGNFPDRFSARQFPNYSSELNVNALLLGDSALYLCASSYGMNTEAFFGQGTRLTVV.

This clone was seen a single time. CDR3 sequence (DNA): TGTGCCATTCACAGGGAACTGAACACTGAAGCTTTCTTT. Its protein product is CAIHRELNTEAFF. The chain joins TRBV10-3 to TRBJ1-1; D possibly corresponds to TRBD1 (6 bases). V lost 9 bases and J lost 0, with 11 bases in between. CDR3 length: 13 amino acids. The germline CDR1 and CDR2 sequences are ENHRY and SYGVKD.

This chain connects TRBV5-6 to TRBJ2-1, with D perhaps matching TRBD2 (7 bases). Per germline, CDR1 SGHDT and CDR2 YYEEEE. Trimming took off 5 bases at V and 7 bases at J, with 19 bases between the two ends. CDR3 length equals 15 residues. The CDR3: CASRSMGGPGNEQFF. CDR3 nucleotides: TGTGCCAGCAGGAGTATGGGGGGGCCTGGGAATGAGCAGTTCTTC.

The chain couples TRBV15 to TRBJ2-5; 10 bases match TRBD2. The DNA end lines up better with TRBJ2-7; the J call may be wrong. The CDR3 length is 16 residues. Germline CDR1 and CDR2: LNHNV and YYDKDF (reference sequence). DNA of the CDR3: TGTGCCACCAGCAGGGGGGCTAGCGGGGGAGCCTACGAGCAGTACTTC. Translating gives CATSRGASGGAYEQYF.

The CDR3 nucleotides read TGCGCCAGCAGGGCAGGGGGCTCACCCCTCCACTTT. As protein: CASRAGGSPLHF. The gene calls are TRBV5-1 and TRBJ1-6, with 8 bases lining up with TRBD1. The CDR3 runs 12 residues. V gave up 5 bases and J gave up 10 bases; unmatched junction bases: 2. Germline V lookup: CDR1 SGHRS, CDR2 YFSETQ.

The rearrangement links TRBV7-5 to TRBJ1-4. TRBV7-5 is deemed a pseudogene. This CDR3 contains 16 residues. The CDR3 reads CARTPGPQAANEKLFF. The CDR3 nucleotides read TGTGCCAGAACCCCTGGTCCCCAAGCGGCTAATGAAAAACTGTTTTTT.

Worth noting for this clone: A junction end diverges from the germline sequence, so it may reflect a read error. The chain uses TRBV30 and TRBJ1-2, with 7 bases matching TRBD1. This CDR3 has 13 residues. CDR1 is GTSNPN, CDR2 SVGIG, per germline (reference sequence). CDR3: CAWSVKGAGGYPF. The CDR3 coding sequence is TGTGCCTGGAGTGTGAAGGGGGCGGGAGGCTACCCCTTC.

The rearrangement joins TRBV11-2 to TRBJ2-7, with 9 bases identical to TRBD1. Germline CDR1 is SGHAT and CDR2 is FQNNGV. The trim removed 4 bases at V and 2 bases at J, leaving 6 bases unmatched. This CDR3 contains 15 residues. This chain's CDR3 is CASSSQGAPAYEQYF. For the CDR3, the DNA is TGTGCCAGCAGCTCACAGGGGGCGCCGGCCTACGAGCAGTACTTC.

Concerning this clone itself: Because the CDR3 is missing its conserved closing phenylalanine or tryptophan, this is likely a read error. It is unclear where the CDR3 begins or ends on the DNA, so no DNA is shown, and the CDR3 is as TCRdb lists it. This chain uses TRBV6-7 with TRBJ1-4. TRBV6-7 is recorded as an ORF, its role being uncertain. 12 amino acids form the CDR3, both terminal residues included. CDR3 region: CASSYSAGPPFD.

CDR3 in amino acids: CSAGHRDGYTF. Written as DNA, the CDR3 is TGCAGTGCTGGTCACAGAGATGGCTACACCTTC. The chain combines TRBV20-1 with TRBJ1-2; D gene uncertain. Deletions cut 5 bases from V and 6 bases from J, with 10 bases between. This CDR3 has 11 amino acids. Looked up from germline, CDR1 is DFQATT and CDR2 is SNEGSKA (reference sequence).

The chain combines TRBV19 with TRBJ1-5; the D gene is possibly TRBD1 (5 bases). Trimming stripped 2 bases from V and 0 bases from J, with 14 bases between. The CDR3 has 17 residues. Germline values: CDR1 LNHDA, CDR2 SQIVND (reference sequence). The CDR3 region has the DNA TGTGCCAGTAGTATATGGGGAGGGGCATATAGCAATCAGCCCCAGCATTTT. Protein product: CASSIWGGAYSNQPQHF.

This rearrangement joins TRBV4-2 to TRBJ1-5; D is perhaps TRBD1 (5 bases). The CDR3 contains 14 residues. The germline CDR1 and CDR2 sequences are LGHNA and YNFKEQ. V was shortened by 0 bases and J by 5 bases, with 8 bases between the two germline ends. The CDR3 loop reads CASSQDQGDQPQHF. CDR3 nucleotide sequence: TGTGCCAGCAGCCAAGATCAGGGTGATCAGCCCCAGCATTTT.

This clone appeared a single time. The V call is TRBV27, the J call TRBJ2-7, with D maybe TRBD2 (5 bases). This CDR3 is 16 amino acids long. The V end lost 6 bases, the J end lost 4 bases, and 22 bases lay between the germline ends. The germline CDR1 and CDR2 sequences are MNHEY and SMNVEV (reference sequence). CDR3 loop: CASRPDPSRDPYEQYF. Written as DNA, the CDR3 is TGTGCCAGCAGACCCGATCCTTCACGGGATCCATACGAGCAGTACTTC.

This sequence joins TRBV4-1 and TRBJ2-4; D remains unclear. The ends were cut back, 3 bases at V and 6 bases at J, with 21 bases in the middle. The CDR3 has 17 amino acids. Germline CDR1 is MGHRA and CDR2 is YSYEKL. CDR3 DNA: TGCGCCAGCAGCCATCCCCTAGGAACCGGCCTTGGAAACATTCAGTACTTC. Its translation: CASSHPLGTGLGNIQYF.